Below, one TCR beta chain is given with its context. Participants, about 18 to 90 years old, spanned 25 or so US areas. Each recovered donor of Cohort 3 presented with two negative PCRs, clearance, or symptom resolution. The data originate from a study of blood T cell repertoires in COVID-19. In the study overall: The analysed material was cDNA or gDNA that came from T cells, B-cell-depleted T cells, or PBMCs.

Germline V gene lookup returns CDR1 GTSNPN and CDR2 SVGIG (reference sequence). Trimming stripped 5 bases from V and 8 bases from J, with 18 bases between. The CDR3 has 14 amino acids. In the authors' methods: Amplification from reference gene primers served as the basis for estimated nucleated cell counts. Measured with immunoSEQ multiplex PCR; TCRdb has only the in-frame clones, and not every one. V and J calls and clone size come straight from that table; D and trimming were deduced from the DNA. The table shows just over 300,000 clones, with more than 75% occurring only once. Sequenced: PBMCs or T cells enriched from blood (not recorded which). The V call is TRBV30, the J call TRBJ1-4; tentatively, D is TRBD1 (6 bases). This clonotype originated in a man aged 25-45 years who had recovered from COVID-19. The CDR3 bases are TGTGCCTGGGACGTGGGGGCGGGAGGAGAAAAACTGTTTTTT. Amino acids: CAWDVGAGGEKLFF.